Listed below are T cell receptor beta chains from one sample, sequenced in a study of shared clonotypes between healthy human individuals. Profiled with immunoSEQ multiplex PCR; TCRdb holds only in-frame clones, not every one. The sample comprises about a million clones, approximately 70% of which are singletons, and approximately 1.5% rests with the top ten. The sequenced sample consisted of memory CD4+ T cells sorted from blood. Receptors were obtained from a man between 18 and 35 years old in good health. Each CDR3 is given with its conserved first and last residue. A D gene is named only where the DNA matches it firmly. Rows give clone size only sometimes, using once, few, many, or a class for an expanded clone.

CDR3aa: CASTRDGGTDTQYF
CDR3nt: TGTGCCAGCACCAGGGACGGAGGCACAGATACGCAGTATTTT
abundance: few
v_gene: TRBV6-1
len: 14
j_gene: TRBJ2-3
d_gene: -

CDR3aa: CASGSRGITDTQYF
CDR3nt: TGTGCTAGTGGTTCCAGGGGGATCACAGATACGCAGTATTTT
abundance: -
v_gene: TRBV12-5
len: 14
j_gene: TRBJ2-3
d_gene: TRBD1

CDR3aa: CASSYFQGGSGNTIYF
CDR3nt: TGTGCCAGCAGTTACTTCCAGGGGGGATCTGGAAACACCATATATTTT
abundance: -
v_gene: TRBV6-5
len: 16
j_gene: TRBJ1-3
d_gene: TRBD1

CDR3aa: CASSLGGRESGETQYF
CDR3nt: TGTGCCAGCAGCTTGGGGGGACGGGAGTCCGGGGAGACCCAGTACTTC
abundance: few
v_gene: TRBV5-4
len: 16
j_gene: TRBJ2-5
d_gene: -

CDR3aa: CASSPSPTANEQYF
CDR3nt: TGTGCCAGCAGCCCCAGCCCGACTGCCAACGAGCAGTACTTC
abundance: once
v_gene: TRBV7-2
len: 14
j_gene: TRBJ2-7
d_gene: -

CDR3aa: CASSPQGLGNYEQYF
CDR3nt: TGTGCCAGCTCACCCCAGGGCTTGGGTAACTACGAGCAGTACTTC
abundance: -
v_gene: TRBV18
len: 15
j_gene: TRBJ2-7
d_gene: -

CDR3aa: CASSLTGIRRTEAFF
CDR3nt: TGTGCCAGCAGCTTAACAGGGATTCGGCGGACTGAAGCTTTCTTT
abundance: -
v_gene: TRBV7-3
len: 15
j_gene: TRBJ1-1
d_gene: -

CDR3aa: CASSFGGQATDTQYF
CDR3nt: TGCGCCAGCAGCTTTGGGGGACAGGCCACAGATACGCAGTATTTT
abundance: -
v_gene: TRBV5-1
len: 15
j_gene: TRBJ2-3
d_gene: TRBD1

CDR3aa: CASSLALQSGMGYTF
CDR3nt: TGTGCCAGCAGCTTGGCCCTCCAATCAGGGATGGGCTACACCTTC
abundance: -
v_gene: TRBV5-6
len: 15
j_gene: TRBJ1-2
d_gene: -

CDR3aa: CASSPMRRGTDTQYF
CDR3nt: TGTGCCAGCAGCCCCATGAGGAGGGGCACAGATACGCAGTATTTT
abundance: -
v_gene: TRBV7-2
len: 15
j_gene: TRBJ2-3
d_gene: -

CDR3aa: CASRKGGGVGDNYGYTF
CDR3nt: TGTGCCAGCAGGAAAGGCGGAGGGGTGGGGGATAACTATGGCTACACCTTC
abundance: few
v_gene: TRBV7-2
len: 17
j_gene: TRBJ1-2
d_gene: -

CDR3aa: CAIAGGTNSPLHF
CDR3nt: TGTGCCATCGCGGGGGGGACCAATTCACCCCTCCACTTT
abundance: -
v_gene: TRBV7-2
len: 13
j_gene: TRBJ1-6
d_gene: -

CDR3aa: CASSSTQETQYF
CDR3nt: TGTGCCAGCAGTTCAACCCAAGAGACCCAGTACTTC
abundance: -
v_gene: TRBV6-5
len: 12
j_gene: TRBJ2-5
d_gene: -

CDR3aa: CASSRDRAYTYRNTIYF
CDR3nt: TGTGCCAGCAGCCGAGACCGGGCCTACACCTACAGAAACACCATATATTTT
abundance: -
v_gene: TRBV5-6
len: 17
j_gene: TRBJ1-3
d_gene: -

CDR3aa: CASSQGGRISPLHF
CDR3nt: TGCGCCAGCAGCCAAGGGGGGAGAATTTCACCCCTCCACTTT
abundance: -
v_gene: TRBV4-1
len: 14
j_gene: TRBJ1-6
d_gene: -